A single sample gave rise to the 13 T cell receptor beta chains below, sequenced in a study of relationships among human T cell subsets. TCR alpha and beta CDR3s were amplified from mRNA by semiquantitative ARM-PCR. Tagged nested gene-specific primers were used first, then communal superprimers amplified exponentially. TCRdb reprocessed the multiplex PCR reads via MiXCR and lists one record per CDR3 protein. The sample records fewer than 18,000 distinct CDR3 sequences, about 60% being singletons. The sequencing input was total T cells sorted from blood. These receptors all come from a man in his forties in good health.

The chain is built from TRBV24-1 and TRBJ2-3; TRBD2 agrees at 10 bases. The CDR3 runs 16 residues. V shed 4 bases, J shed 2 bases, and the junction held 5 bases outside the gene matches. Germline assignment: CDR1 KGHDR and CDR2 SFDVKD. The CDR3 protein is CATSDHSGGNTDTQYF. CDR3 DNA: TGTGCCACCAGTGACCATAGCGGGGGGAACACAGATACGCAGTATTTT.

The V gene is TRBV20-1, the J gene TRBJ2-3; 7 bases align to TRBD2. Trimming removed 5 bases from V and 8 bases from J; junction bases left unmatched: 1. CDR1 DFQATT and CDR2 SNEGSKA come from the germline V gene (reference sequence). The CDR3 sequence is 10 residues long. CDR3 protein: CSAWTSTQYF. The CDR3 nucleotides read TGCAGTGCTTGGACTAGTACGCAGTATTTT.

Regarding this clonotype: Compared with germline, one end of the junction differs, possibly owing to a read error. This chain joins TRBV7-7 and TRBJ1-5; D gene uncertain. This CDR3 is 13 amino acids long. Germline V gives CDR1 SSHAT, CDR2 FNYEAQ (reference sequence). CDR3 nucleotides: TGTGCTAGCAGCGTCGACATAAATCAGCCCCAGCATTTT. Protein product: CASSVDINQPQHF.

V usage is TRBV6-1 and J usage is TRBJ1-2; no reliable D call. Trimming took 1 base from V and 4 from J, leaving 4 bases between them. The CDR3 has 12 residues. Germline V CDR1 and CDR2: MNHNS, SASEGT. The CDR3 is CASSEGSYGYTF. CDR3 in DNA: TGTGCCAGCAGTGAAGGTAGCTATGGCTACACCTTC.

The CDR3 here is CAWSEGLNQPQHF. The CDR3 DNA is TGTGCCTGGAGTGAGGGTCTTAATCAGCCCCAGCATTTT. This rearrangement joins TRBV30 to TRBJ1-5, with unresolved D. The length of the CDR3 is 13 residues. From germline, CDR1 is GTSNPN and CDR2 SVGIG (reference sequence). V lost 1 base, J lost 4 bases, and 8 bases lay in between.

This chain links TRBV20-1 with TRBJ2-2; 7 nucleotides match TRBD1. The V gene's germline CDR1 is DFQATT and CDR2 SNEGSKA (reference sequence). The trim removed 0 bases at V and 6 bases at J, leaving 10 bases unmatched. CDR3 length: 16 amino acids. The chain's CDR3 is CSARDHGQVGAGELFF. The CDR3 region has the DNA TGCAGTGCTAGAGATCACGGACAGGTCGGCGCCGGGGAGCTGTTTTTT.

The chain couples TRBV19 to TRBJ1-1; D unresolved. Trimming took 8 bases from V and 2 from J, leaving 6 bases between them. The length of the CDR3 is 11 residues. Germline V lookup: CDR1 LNHDA, CDR2 SQIVND (reference sequence). The CDR3 bases are TGTGCCAGTCTGGAAAACACTGAAGCTTTCTTT. This codes for CASLENTEAFF. The variable domain in full, with the rest retrieved from reference TRBV19 and TRBJ1-1, is DGGITQSPKYLFRKEGQNVTLSCEQNLNHDAMYWYRQDPGQGLRLIYYSQIVNDFQKGDIAEGYSVSREKKESFPLTVTSAQKNPTAFYLCASLENTEAFFGQGTRLTVV.

This clonotype showed up just once. The chain combines TRBV29-1 with TRBJ1-2; no firm D call. Germline V gene sequence: CDR1 SQVTM, CDR2 ANQGSEA. This CDR3 spans 13 amino acids. Trimming took off 5 bases at V and 8 bases at J, with 18 bases between the two ends. The CDR3 bases are TGCAGCGTTCGAAAGGCCCAGCAAAAGGGCTACACCTTC. As protein: CSVRKAQQKGYTF.

The rearrangement links TRBV28 to TRBJ2-5; D could derive from TRBD1 or TRBD2 (5 bases each). The CDR3 length is 14 residues. Germline assignment: CDR1 MDHEN and CDR2 SYDVKM. The ends were cut back, 4 bases at V and 5 bases at J, with 14 bases in the middle. The CDR3: CASSSTFEGETQYF. In nucleotides, the CDR3 is TGTGCCAGCAGTTCTACCTTCGAGGGGGAGACCCAGTACTTC. The full variable domain, its missing parts supplied by reference TRBV28 and TRBJ2-5, is DVKVTQSSRYLVKRTGEKVFLECVQDMDHENMFWYRQDPGLGLRLIYFSYDVKMKEKGDIPEGYSVSREKKERFSLILESASTNQTSMYLCASSSTFEGETQYFGPGTRLLVL.

The rearrangement uses TRBV6-5 and TRBJ1-6; D is possibly TRBD1 (5 bases). CDR3 size: 15 residues. V lost 0 bases, J lost 5 bases, and 8 bases lay in between. CDR1 and CDR2 from the germline V gene are MNHEY and SVGAGI. CDR3 in amino acids: CASSYSKGNNSPLHF. CDR3 bases: TGTGCCAGCAGTTACTCGAAGGGGAATAATTCACCCCTCCACTTT.

The chain couples TRBV6-1 to TRBJ1-1; possibly TRBD1 for D (5 bases). The CDR3 contains 11 residues. Germline V CDR1 and CDR2: MNHNS, SASEGT. The V gene lost 9 bases and the J gene lost 9 bases, with 14 bases spanning the gap. The CDR3 sequence is CASYAGQKAFF. The CDR3 nucleotides are TGTGCCAGTTACGCGGGGCAGAAAGCTTTCTTT.

The chain uses TRBV11-1 and TRBJ2-5; D not resolved. CDR3 length: 14 residues. Germline assignment: CDR1 SGHAT and CDR2 FQDESV (reference sequence). Trimming removed 3 bases at V and 1 base at J, with 9 bases between. Written as DNA, the CDR3 is TGTGCCAGCAGCTTCGTGATAGCCCAAGAGACCCAGTACTTC. Amino acids: CASSFVIAQETQYF. Full variable domain (outside the CDR3, taken from reference TRBV11-1 and TRBJ2-5): EAEVAQSPRYKITEKSQAVAFWCDPISGHATLYWYRQILGQGPELLVQFQDESVVDDSQLPKDRFSAERLKGVDSTLKIQPAELGDSAMYLCASSFVIAQETQYFGPGTRLLVL.

This clonotype was detected only once. The V call is TRBV4-1, the J call TRBJ2-3; D not resolved. V gave up 0 bases and J gave up 2 bases, with 12 bases separating them. Looked up from germline, CDR1 is MGHRA and CDR2 is YSYEKL. The CDR3 is 16 residues long. The CDR3 sequence is CASSQDGSSPTDTQYF. The CDR3 DNA reads TGCGCCAGCAGCCAAGATGGGTCCTCCCCCACAGATACGCAGTATTTT.